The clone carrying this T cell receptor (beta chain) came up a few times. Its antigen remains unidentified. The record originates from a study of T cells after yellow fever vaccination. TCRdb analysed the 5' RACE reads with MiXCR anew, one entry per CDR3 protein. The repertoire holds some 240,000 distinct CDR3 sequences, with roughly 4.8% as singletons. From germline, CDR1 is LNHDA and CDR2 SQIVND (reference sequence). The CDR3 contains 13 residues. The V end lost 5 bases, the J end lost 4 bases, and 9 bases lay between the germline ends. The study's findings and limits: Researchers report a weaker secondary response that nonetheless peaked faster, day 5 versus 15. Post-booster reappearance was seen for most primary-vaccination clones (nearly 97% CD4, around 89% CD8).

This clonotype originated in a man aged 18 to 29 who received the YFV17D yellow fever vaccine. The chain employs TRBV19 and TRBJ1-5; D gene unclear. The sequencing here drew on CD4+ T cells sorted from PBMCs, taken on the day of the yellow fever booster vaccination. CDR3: CASSPTENQPQHF. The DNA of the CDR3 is TGTGCCAGTAGTCCAACAGAGAATCAGCCCCAGCATTTT.